This T cell receptor beta chain was identified in a study of shared clonotypes between healthy human individuals. Looking at the study overall: A donor's plate count was three for CD4 naive and three for CD4 memory; CD8 naive had two and CD8 memory one. General study results and limits: Larger estimated richness was generally seen in naive subsets than in memory subsets. The rarefaction results pointed to incomplete sorted-subset sequencing despite large depth.

Replicate PCRs from sorted subsets contained around 200 ng DNA, which is some 30,000 T cell genomes. Assay: immunoSEQ multiplex PCR; the TCRdb copy retains only in-frame clones and omits some. The table has some 1.5 million clones, roughly 96% seen once; the top ten hold approximately 1%. CDR1 is MNHEY, CDR2 SVGAGI, per germline. The V segment lost 6 bases and the J segment 3 bases; nucleotides outside the gene matches: 4. This CDR3 contains 13 residues. As regards this clone: Antigen unknown.

This receptor was identified in a man between 25 and 39 years old in good health. This chain uses TRBV6-5 with TRBJ1-1, with TRBD1 identical over 7 bases. Sample: naive CD4+ T cells sorted from blood. The subset was: CD45RA+ positively selected. CDR3 sequence (DNA): TGTGCCAGCAGGCGGGACAGCCACACTGAAGCTTTCTTT. Translation gives CASRRDSHTEAFF.